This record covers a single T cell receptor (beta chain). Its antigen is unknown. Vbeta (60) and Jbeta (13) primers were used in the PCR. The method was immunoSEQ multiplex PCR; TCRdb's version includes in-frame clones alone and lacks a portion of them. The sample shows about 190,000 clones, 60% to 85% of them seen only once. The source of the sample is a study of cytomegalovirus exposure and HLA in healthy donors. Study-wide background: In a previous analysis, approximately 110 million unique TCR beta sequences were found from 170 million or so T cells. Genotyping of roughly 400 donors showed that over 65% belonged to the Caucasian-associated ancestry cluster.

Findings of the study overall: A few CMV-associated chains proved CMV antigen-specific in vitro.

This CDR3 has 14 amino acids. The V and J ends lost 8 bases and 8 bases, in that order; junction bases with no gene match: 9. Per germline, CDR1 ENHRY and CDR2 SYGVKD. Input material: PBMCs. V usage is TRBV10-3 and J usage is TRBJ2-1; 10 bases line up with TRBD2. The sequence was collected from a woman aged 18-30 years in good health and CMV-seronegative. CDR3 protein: CAIQRGGPTDEQFF. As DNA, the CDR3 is TGTGCCATCCAGCGGGGGGGCCCCACGGATGAGCAGTTCTTC.